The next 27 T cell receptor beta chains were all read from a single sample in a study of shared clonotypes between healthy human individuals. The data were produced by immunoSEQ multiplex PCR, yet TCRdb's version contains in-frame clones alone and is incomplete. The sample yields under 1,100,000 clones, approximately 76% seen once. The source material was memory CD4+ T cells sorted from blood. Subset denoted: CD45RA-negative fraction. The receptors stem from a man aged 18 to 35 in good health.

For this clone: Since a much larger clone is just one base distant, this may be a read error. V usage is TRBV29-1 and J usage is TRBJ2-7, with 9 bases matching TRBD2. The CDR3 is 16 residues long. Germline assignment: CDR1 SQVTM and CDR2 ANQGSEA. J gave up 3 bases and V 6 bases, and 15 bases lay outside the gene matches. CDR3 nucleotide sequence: TGCAGCGTCGGTACCCCTAGCGGGGAGGTCTTCTACGAGCAGTACTTC. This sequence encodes CSVGTPSGEVFYEQYF.

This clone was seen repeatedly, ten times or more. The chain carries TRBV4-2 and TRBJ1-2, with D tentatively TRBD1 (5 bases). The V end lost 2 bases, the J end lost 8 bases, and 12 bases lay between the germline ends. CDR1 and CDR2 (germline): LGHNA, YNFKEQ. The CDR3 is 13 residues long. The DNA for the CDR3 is TGTGCCAGCAGCCAACCGGGGCTCGGGGGCTACACCTTC. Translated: CASSQPGLGGYTF.

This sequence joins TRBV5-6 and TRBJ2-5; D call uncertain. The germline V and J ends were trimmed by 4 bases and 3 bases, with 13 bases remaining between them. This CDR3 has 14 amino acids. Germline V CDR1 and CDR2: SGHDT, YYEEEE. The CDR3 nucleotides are TGTGCCAGCAGCCTCGATTCTAGGGAAGAGACCCAGTACTTC. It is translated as CASSLDSREETQYF.

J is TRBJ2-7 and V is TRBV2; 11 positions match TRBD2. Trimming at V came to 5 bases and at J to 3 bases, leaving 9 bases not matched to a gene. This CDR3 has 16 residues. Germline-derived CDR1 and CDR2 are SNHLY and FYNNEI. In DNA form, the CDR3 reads TGTGCCAGCAGTTCGGGACTAGCGGCAGGGGACTACGAGCAGTACTTC. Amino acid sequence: CASSSGLAAGDYEQYF.

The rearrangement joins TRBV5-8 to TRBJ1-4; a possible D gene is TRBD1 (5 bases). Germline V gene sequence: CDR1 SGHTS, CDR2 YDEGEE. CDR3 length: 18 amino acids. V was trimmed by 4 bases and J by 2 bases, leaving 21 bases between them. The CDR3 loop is CASSGGRPAVSTNEKLFF. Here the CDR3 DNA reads TGTGCCAGCAGCGGGGGACGGCCTGCGGTTTCGACTAATGAAAAACTGTTTTTT.

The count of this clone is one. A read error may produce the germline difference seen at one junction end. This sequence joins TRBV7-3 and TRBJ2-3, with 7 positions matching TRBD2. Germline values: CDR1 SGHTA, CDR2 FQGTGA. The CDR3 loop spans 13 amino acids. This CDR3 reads CASSSTSKDTQYF. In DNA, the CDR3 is TGTGCCAGCAGCTCGACTAGCAAAGATACGCAGTATTTT.

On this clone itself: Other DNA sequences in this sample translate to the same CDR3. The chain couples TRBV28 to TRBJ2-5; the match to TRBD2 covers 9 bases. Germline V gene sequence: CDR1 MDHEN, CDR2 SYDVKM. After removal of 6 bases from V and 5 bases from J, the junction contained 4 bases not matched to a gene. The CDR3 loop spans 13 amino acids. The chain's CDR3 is CASSLAGTETQYF. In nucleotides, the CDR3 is TGTGCCAGCAGCCTAGCGGGGACGGAGACCCAGTACTTC.

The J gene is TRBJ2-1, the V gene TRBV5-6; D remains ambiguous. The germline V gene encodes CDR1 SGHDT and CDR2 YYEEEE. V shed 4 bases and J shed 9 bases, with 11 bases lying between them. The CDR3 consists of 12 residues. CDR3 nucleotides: TGTGCCAGCAGCCCCGGTGGCCGTGAGCAGTTCTTC. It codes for CASSPGGREQFF. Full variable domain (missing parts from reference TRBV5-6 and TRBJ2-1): DAGVTQSPTHLIKTRGQQVTLRCSPKSGHDTVSWYQQALGQGPQFIFQYYEEEERQRGNFPDRFSGHQFPNYSSELNVNALLLGDSALYLCASSPGGREQFFGPGTRLTVL.

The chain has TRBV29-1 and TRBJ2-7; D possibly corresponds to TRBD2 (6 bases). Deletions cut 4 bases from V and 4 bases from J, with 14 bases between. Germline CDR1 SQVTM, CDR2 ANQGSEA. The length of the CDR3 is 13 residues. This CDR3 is CSVGREAPYEQYF. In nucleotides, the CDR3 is TGCAGCGTTGGTAGGGAGGCTCCGTACGAGCAGTACTTC.

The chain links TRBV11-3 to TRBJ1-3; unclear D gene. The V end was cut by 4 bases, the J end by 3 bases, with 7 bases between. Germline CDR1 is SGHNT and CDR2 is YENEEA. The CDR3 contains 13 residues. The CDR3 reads CASSSDGGNTIYF. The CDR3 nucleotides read TGTGCCAGCAGCTCGGACGGTGGAAACACCATATATTTT.

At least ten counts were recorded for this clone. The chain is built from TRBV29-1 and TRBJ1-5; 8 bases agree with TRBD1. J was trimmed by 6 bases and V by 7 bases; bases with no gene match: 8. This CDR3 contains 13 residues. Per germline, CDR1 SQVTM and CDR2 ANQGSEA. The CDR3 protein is CSASPGGGQPQHF. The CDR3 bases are TGCAGCGCTAGTCCAGGGGGCGGTCAGCCCCAGCATTTT.

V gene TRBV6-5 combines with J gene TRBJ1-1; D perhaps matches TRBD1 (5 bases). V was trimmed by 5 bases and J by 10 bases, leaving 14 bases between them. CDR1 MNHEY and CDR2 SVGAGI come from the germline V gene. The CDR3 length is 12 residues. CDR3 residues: CASSPGGSGAFF. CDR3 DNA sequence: TGTGCCAGCAGTCCCGGGGGATCGGGAGCTTTCTTT.

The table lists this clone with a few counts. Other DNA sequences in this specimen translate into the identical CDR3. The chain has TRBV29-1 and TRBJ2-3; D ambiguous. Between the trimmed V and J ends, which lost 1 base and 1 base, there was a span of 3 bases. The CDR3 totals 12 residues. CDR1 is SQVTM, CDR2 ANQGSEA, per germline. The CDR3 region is CSVEGGTDTQYF. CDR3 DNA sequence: TGCAGCGTTGAAGGGGGCACAGATACGCAGTATTTT.

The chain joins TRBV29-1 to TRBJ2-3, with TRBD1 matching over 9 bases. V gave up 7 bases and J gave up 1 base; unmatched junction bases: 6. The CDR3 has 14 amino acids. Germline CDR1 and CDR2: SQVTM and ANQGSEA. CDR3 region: CSGNRDRGTDTQYF. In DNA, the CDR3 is TGCAGCGGGAACCGGGACAGGGGCACAGATACGCAGTATTTT.

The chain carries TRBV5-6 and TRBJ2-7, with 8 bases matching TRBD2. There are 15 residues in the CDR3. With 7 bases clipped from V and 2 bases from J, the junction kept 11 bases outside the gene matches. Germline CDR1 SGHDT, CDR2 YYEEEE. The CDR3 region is CASAGGHRAPYEQYF. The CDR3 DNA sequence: TGTGCCAGCGCGGGGGGACACAGGGCCCCCTACGAGCAGTACTTC. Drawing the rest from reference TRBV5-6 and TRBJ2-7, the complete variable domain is DAGVTQSPTHLIKTRGQQVTLRCSPKSGHDTVSWYQQALGQGPQFIFQYYEEEERQRGNFPDRFSGHQFPNYSSELNVNALLLGDSALYLCASAGGHRAPYEQYFGPGTRLTVT.

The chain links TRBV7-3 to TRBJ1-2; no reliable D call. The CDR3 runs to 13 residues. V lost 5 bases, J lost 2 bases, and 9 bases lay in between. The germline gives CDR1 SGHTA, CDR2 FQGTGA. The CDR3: CASSPDGNYGYTF. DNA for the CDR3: TGTGCCAGCAGCCCGGACGGAAACTATGGCTACACCTTC.

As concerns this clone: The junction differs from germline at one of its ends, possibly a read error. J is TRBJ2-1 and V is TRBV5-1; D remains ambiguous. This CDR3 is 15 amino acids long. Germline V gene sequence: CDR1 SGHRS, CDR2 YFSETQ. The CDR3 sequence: CASSLDGTSYNGQFF. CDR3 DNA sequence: TGCGCCAGCAGCTTGGACGGAACCTCCTACAATGGGCAGTTCTTC.

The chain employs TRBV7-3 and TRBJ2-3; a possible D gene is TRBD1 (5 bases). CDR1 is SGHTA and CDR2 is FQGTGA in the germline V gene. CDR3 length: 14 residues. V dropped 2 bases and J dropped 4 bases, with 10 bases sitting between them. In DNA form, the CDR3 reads TGTGCCAGCAGCTTATCTATAGGGGCAGATACGCAGTATTTT. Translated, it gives CASSLSIGADTQYF.

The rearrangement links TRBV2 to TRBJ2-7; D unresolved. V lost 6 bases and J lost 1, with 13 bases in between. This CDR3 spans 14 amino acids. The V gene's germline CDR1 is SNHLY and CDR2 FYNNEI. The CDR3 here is CASRSQRSSYEQYF. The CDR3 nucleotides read TGTGCCAGCAGATCTCAAAGATCGTCCTACGAGCAGTACTTC.

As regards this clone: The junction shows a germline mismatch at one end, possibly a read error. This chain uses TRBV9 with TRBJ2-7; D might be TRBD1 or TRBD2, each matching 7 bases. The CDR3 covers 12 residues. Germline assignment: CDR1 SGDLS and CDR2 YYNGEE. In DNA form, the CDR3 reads TGTGCCAGCAGCCAGACAGGGAGGGGTACTGTCTTC. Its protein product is CASSQTGRGTVF.

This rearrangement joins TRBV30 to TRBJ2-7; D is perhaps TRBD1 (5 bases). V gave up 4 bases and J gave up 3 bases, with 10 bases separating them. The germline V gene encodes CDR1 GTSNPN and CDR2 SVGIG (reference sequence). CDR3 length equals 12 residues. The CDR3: CAWTGNFYEQYF. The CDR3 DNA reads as TGTGCCTGGACAGGGAATTTCTACGAGCAGTACTTC.

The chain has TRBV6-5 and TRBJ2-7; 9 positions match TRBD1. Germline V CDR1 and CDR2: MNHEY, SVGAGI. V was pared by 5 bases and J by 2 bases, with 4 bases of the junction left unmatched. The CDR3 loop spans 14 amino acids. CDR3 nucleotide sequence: TGTGCCAGCAGTCGACAGGGGGTAGCCTACGAGCAGTACTTC. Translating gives CASSRQGVAYEQYF.

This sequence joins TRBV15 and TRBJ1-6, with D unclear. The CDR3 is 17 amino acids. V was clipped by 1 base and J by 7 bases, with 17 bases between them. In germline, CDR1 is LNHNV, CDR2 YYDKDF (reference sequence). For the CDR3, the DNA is TGTGCCACCAGCAGAGCTAACAGCTCTGAACTAAATTCACCCCTCCACTTT. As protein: CATSRANSSELNSPLHF.

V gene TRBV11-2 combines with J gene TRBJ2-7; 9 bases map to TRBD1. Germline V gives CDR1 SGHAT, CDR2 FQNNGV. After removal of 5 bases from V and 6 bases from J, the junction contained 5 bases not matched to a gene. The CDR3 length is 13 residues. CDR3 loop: CASSRGQGLEQYF. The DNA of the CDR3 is TGTGCCAGCAGCCGGGGACAGGGTCTCGAGCAGTACTTC.

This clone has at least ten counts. Here the CDR3 reads CASSYSTSYSPLHF. For the CDR3, the DNA is TGTGCCAGCAGTTACTCGACCTCGTATTCACCCCTCCACTTT. This chain uses TRBV6-5 with TRBJ1-6; D unresolved. Germline values: CDR1 MNHEY, CDR2 SVGAGI. V was cut by 0 bases and J by 8 bases, with 8 bases left in between. The CDR3 covers 14 residues.

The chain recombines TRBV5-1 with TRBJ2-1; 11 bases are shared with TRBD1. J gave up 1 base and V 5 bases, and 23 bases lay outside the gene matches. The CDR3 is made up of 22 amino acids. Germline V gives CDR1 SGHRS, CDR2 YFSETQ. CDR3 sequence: CASRAGQGVFLGAGESYNEQFF. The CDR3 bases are TGCGCCAGCAGGGCGGGACAGGGGGTCTTCTTAGGAGCGGGAGAATCCTACAATGAGCAGTTCTTC.

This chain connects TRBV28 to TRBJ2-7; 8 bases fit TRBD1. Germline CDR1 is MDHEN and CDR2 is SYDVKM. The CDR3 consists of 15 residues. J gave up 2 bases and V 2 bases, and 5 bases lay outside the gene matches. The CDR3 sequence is CASSLTGGLTYEQYF. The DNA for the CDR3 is TGTGCCAGCAGTTTAACAGGGGGGCTTACCTACGAGCAGTACTTC.